A selection of T cell receptor beta chains follows, all from one sample in a study of regulatory T cells in long-lasting Graves disease. TCRdb independently ran MiXCR on the multiplex PCR reads; one entry per CDR3 protein. The table has 300,000 to 350,000 distinct CDR3 sequences, roughly a fifth seen once. This specimen consisted of peripheral blood mononuclear cells (PBMCs), obtained when the disease was refractory, from a patient treated with antithyroid drugs. These receptors originate from a female donor with Graves disease. CDR3s include the opening cysteine and the closing phenylalanine or tryptophan. The D gene is left open where the match is weak. A clone size is listed for some rows: how often the clone was seen (once, few, many), or a class if it is expanded.

clone size: .; J gene: TRBJ2-5; V gene: TRBV5-6; D gene: .; CDR3 protein: CASSLADGRGETQYF; CDR3 DNA: TGTGCCAGCAGCTTGGCGGACGGAAGGGGGGAGACCCAGTACTTC
clone size: .; J gene: TRBJ1-2; V gene: TRBV7-6; D gene: TRBD1; CDR3 protein: CASSTWTGRGYTF; CDR3 DNA: TGTGCCAGCAGCACGTGGACAGGGAGGGGCTACACCTTC
clone size: many; J gene: TRBJ1-4; V gene: TRBV20-1; D gene: TRBD1; CDR3 protein: CSARDRRNEKLFF; CDR3 DNA: TGCAGTGCTAGGGACAGGCGTAATGAAAAACTGTTTTTT
clone size: many; J gene: TRBJ1-5; V gene: TRBV6-1; D gene: TRBD1; CDR3 protein: CASIEQGAAVKPQHF; CDR3 DNA: TGTGCCAGCATTGAGCAGGGGGCTGCAGTAAAGCCCCAGCATTTT
clone size: .; J gene: TRBJ1-2; V gene: TRBV4-1; D gene: .; CDR3 protein: CASSQDGQGSRGGYTF; CDR3 DNA: TGCGCCAGCAGCCAAGATGGCCAGGGCTCCCGGGGAGGCTACACCTTC
clone size: few; J gene: TRBJ1-5; V gene: TRBV20-1; D gene: .; CDR3 protein: CSARRPRRATEQPQHF; CDR3 DNA: TGCAGTGCTAGACGCCCGCGACGGGCTACGGAACAGCCCCAGCATTTT
clone size: few; J gene: TRBJ2-3; V gene: TRBV10-1; D gene: TRBD1; CDR3 protein: CALSTGSSTDTQYF; CDR3 DNA: TGCGCCCTTTCGACAGGGTCTAGCACAGATACGCAGTATTTT
clone size: few; J gene: TRBJ2-2; V gene: TRBV6-1; D gene: TRBD2; CDR3 protein: CASRRLAENTGELFF; CDR3 DNA: TGTGCCAGCAGAAGACTAGCGGAGAACACCGGGGAGCTGTTTTTT
clone size: .; J gene: TRBJ2-2; V gene: TRBV5-1; D gene: .; CDR3 protein: CASSQQGISTGELFF; CDR3 DNA: TGCGCCAGCAGCCAGCAGGGTATCTCCACCGGGGAGCTGTTTTTT
clone size: few; J gene: TRBJ1-1; V gene: TRBV12-3/TRBV12-4; D gene: .; CDR3 protein: CASSFPRGPNTEAFF; CDR3 DNA: TGTGCCAGCAGTTTCCCCCGGGGACCGAACACTGAAGCTTTCTTT
clone size: few; J gene: TRBJ2-2; V gene: TRBV19; D gene: TRBD1; CDR3 protein: CASRGTASAGELFF; CDR3 DNA: TGTGCCAGTAGGGGGACAGCCTCCGCCGGGGAGCTGTTTTTT
clone size: many; J gene: TRBJ1-2; V gene: TRBV12-3/TRBV12-4; D gene: TRBD1; CDR3 protein: CASSPGRTGGDGYTF; CDR3 DNA: TGTGCCAGCAGTCCGGGGCGGACAGGGGGCGATGGCTACACCTTC
clone size: few; J gene: TRBJ1-1; V gene: TRBV10-3; D gene: .; CDR3 protein: CAISGGNTEAFF; CDR3 DNA: TGTGCCATCAGTGGTGGGAACACTGAAGCTTTCTTT
clone size: many; J gene: TRBJ2-5; V gene: TRBV7-2; D gene: TRBD2; CDR3 protein: CASTRGLAGGETQYF; CDR3 DNA: TGTGCCAGCACAAGGGGACTAGCGGGGGGTGAGACCCAGTACTTC
clone size: few; J gene: TRBJ1-1; V gene: TRBV19; D gene: .; CDR3 protein: CASSEDSLTTEAFF; CDR3 DNA: TGTGCCAGTAGTGAGGACAGCCTGACCACTGAAGCTTTCTTT
clone size: few; J gene: TRBJ2-4; V gene: TRBV11-1; D gene: TRBD1; CDR3 protein: CASSPSDREKNIQYF; CDR3 DNA: TGTGCCAGCAGCCCATCGGACAGGGAAAAAAACATTCAGTACTTC
clone size: many; J gene: TRBJ1-5; V gene: TRBV2; D gene: .; CDR3 protein: CASTPNFSNQPQHF; CDR3 DNA: TGTGCCAGCACCCCCAATTTTAGCAATCAGCCCCAGCATTTT
clone size: .; J gene: TRBJ2-2; V gene: TRBV7-3; D gene: TRBD2; CDR3 protein: CASSLPVAGGRLNTGELFF; CDR3 DNA: TGTGCTAGCAGCTTACCAGTGGCTGGCGGGAGGCTGAACACCGGGGAGCTGTTTTTT
clone size: few; J gene: TRBJ2-2; V gene: TRBV6-1; D gene: .; CDR3 protein: CASSVDGRVGELFF; CDR3 DNA: TGTGCCAGCAGTGTGGACGGCCGGGTCGGGGAGCTGTTTTTT
clone size: many; J gene: TRBJ2-5; V gene: TRBV6-1; D gene: TRBD2; CDR3 protein: CASSEVTSGGPQRETQYF; CDR3 DNA: TGTGCCAGCAGTGAAGTCACTAGCGGGGGGCCCCAACGAGAGACCCAGTACTTC
clone size: many; J gene: TRBJ1-2; V gene: TRBV9; D gene: .; CDR3 protein: CASSGPLNYGYTF; CDR3 DNA: TGTGCCAGCAGCGGACCCCTAAACTATGGCTACACCTTC
clone size: .; J gene: TRBJ1-3; V gene: TRBV7-2; D gene: .; CDR3 protein: CASSDRILRREQESPGNTIYF; CDR3 DNA: TGTGCCAGCAGCGACCGCATCCTCCGGCGGGAGCAGGAATCGCCTGGAAACACCATATATTTT
clone size: many; J gene: TRBJ2-7; V gene: TRBV11-2; D gene: TRBD2; CDR3 protein: CASSSLSGRDEQYF; CDR3 DNA: TGTGCCAGCAGCTCCCTTAGCGGGAGAGACGAGCAGTACTTC
clone size: .; J gene: TRBJ2-7; V gene: TRBV4-1; D gene: .; CDR3 protein: CASSQNPTSRAGEQYF; CDR3 DNA: TGCGCCAGCAGCCAGAACCCAACGTCTAGGGCGGGTGAGCAGTACTTC
clone size: .; J gene: TRBJ1-4; V gene: TRBV7-9; D gene: .; CDR3 protein: CASALGATNEKLFF; CDR3 DNA: TGTGCCAGCGCCCTGGGGGCTACTAATGAAAAACTGTTTTTT
clone size: few; J gene: TRBJ1-2; V gene: TRBV9; D gene: .; CDR3 protein: CASSVSVGPGYGYTF; CDR3 DNA: TGTGCCAGCAGCGTAAGTGTAGGTCCAGGCTATGGCTACACCTTC
clone size: few; J gene: TRBJ2-3; V gene: TRBV7-2; D gene: TRBD2; CDR3 protein: CASDRGGGSLRDTQYF; CDR3 DNA: TGTGCCAGCGACCGGGGGGGCGGGAGCCTCAGGGATACGCAGTATTTT
clone size: few; J gene: TRBJ1-1; V gene: TRBV20-1; D gene: TRBD1; CDR3 protein: CSASSDRAPEAFF; CDR3 DNA: TGCAGTGCTAGCTCTGACAGGGCCCCTGAAGCTTTCTTT
clone size: .; J gene: TRBJ2-7; V gene: TRBV4-1; D gene: TRBD2; CDR3 protein: CASSPQIGTSYEQYF; CDR3 DNA: TGCGCCAGCAGCCCCCAAATAGGGACTAGTTACGAGCAGTACTTC
clone size: many; J gene: TRBJ1-2; V gene: TRBV11-2; D gene: TRBD1; CDR3 protein: CASSPGTGHIYGYTF; CDR3 DNA: TGTGCCAGCAGCCCGGGGACAGGGCACATCTATGGCTACACCTTC
clone size: .; J gene: TRBJ2-3; V gene: TRBV7-9; D gene: .; CDR3 protein: CASSLVRADTDTQYF; CDR3 DNA: TGTGCCAGCAGCTTAGTTCGGGCAGACACAGATACGCAGTATTTT
clone size: .; J gene: TRBJ2-1; V gene: TRBV4-1; D gene: TRBD1; CDR3 protein: CASSHLGQVGEEQFF; CDR3 DNA: TGCGCCAGCAGCCATCTGGGACAGGTCGGAGAAGAGCAGTTCTTC
clone size: once; J gene: TRBJ1-4; V gene: TRBV12-3/TRBV12-4; D gene: .; CDR3 protein: CASSPDRSKLFF; CDR3 DNA: TGTGCCAGCAGCCCTGACAGGAGTAAACTGTTTTTT
clone size: many; J gene: TRBJ2-5; V gene: TRBV29-1; D gene: TRBD2; CDR3 protein: CSVAPRLGSGRSQETQYF; CDR3 DNA: TGCAGCGTTGCCCCACGGTTAGGTAGCGGGAGATCACAAGAGACCCAGTACTTC
clone size: many; J gene: TRBJ1-4; V gene: TRBV30; D gene: TRBD1; CDR3 protein: CAWSVQGAGEKLFF; CDR3 DNA: TGTGCCTGGAGTGTCCAGGGGGCGGGAGAAAAACTGTTTTTT
clone size: many; J gene: TRBJ2-4; V gene: TRBV13; D gene: .; CDR3 protein: CASSLGSAKNIQYF; CDR3 DNA: TGTGCCAGCAGCTTAGGCTCGGCCAAAAACATTCAGTACTTC
clone size: .; J gene: TRBJ1-1; V gene: TRBV12-3/TRBV12-4; D gene: .; CDR3 protein: CASSKFGLGETEAFF; CDR3 DNA: TGTGCCAGCAGTAAATTCGGGTTGGGGGAGACTGAAGCTTTCTTT
clone size: few; J gene: TRBJ2-3; V gene: TRBV2; D gene: .; CDR3 protein: CASSVELRGDTQYF; CDR3 DNA: TGTGCCAGCAGTGTCGAACTCCGAGGGGATACGCAGTATTTT
clone size: .; J gene: TRBJ2-1; V gene: TRBV28; D gene: TRBD2; CDR3 protein: CASSRGGAGGNEQFF; CDR3 DNA: TGTGCCAGCAGCCGCGGCGGCGCGGGAGGTAATGAGCAGTTCTTC
clone size: few; J gene: TRBJ2-2; V gene: TRBV7-2; D gene: .; CDR3 protein: CASSLVSTHTGELFF; CDR3 DNA: TGTGCCAGCAGCTTAGTGTCTACCCACACCGGGGAGCTGTTTTTT
clone size: few; J gene: TRBJ2-7; V gene: TRBV7-9; D gene: TRBD1; CDR3 protein: CAVQEGDSTYEQYF; CDR3 DNA: TGTGCCGTGCAAGAGGGGGACAGTACCTACGAGCAGTACTTC
clone size: many; J gene: TRBJ1-2; V gene: TRBV7-2; D gene: .; CDR3 protein: CASSLGGGGYGYTF; CDR3 DNA: TGTGCCAGCAGCTTAGGAGGAGGGGGCTATGGCTACACCTTC
clone size: few; J gene: TRBJ1-1; V gene: TRBV11-2; D gene: .; CDR3 protein: CASSHKVGQDFTEAFF; CDR3 DNA: TGTGCCAGCAGCCATAAGGTCGGGCAGGACTTCACTGAAGCTTTCTTT
clone size: many; J gene: TRBJ2-7; V gene: TRBV11-2; D gene: TRBD1; CDR3 protein: CASSLRPGQGGPGFYEQYF; CDR3 DNA: TGTGCCAGCAGCCTCCGACCGGGACAGGGAGGTCCAGGTTTCTACGAGCAGTACTTC
clone size: .; J gene: TRBJ1-2; V gene: TRBV14; D gene: .; CDR3 protein: CASSPTGRAGYTF; CDR3 DNA: TGTGCCAGCAGCCCTACAGGGAGGGCCGGCTACACCTTC
clone size: many; J gene: TRBJ1-2; V gene: TRBV9; D gene: .; CDR3 protein: CASSGGGQGNYGYTF; CDR3 DNA: TGTGCCAGCAGCGGGGGCGGTCAAGGAAACTATGGCTACACCTTC
clone size: many; J gene: TRBJ1-5; V gene: TRBV2; D gene: TRBD1; CDR3 protein: CASSKLGTGGHQPQHF; CDR3 DNA: TGTGCCAGCAGCAAACTCGGGACAGGGGGGCATCAGCCCCAGCATTTT
clone size: .; J gene: TRBJ2-6; V gene: TRBV27; D gene: .; CDR3 protein: CASSLGTSGANVLTF; CDR3 DNA: TGTGCCAGCAGTTTGGGGACCTCTGGGGCCAACGTCCTGACTTTC
clone size: many; J gene: TRBJ1-1; V gene: TRBV7-2; D gene: TRBD1; CDR3 protein: CASSAGQLNTEAFF; CDR3 DNA: TGTGCCAGCAGCGCGGGACAGCTGAACACTGAAGCTTTCTTT
clone size: many; J gene: TRBJ1-1; V gene: TRBV30; D gene: .; CDR3 protein: CAWSLDSDTEAFF; CDR3 DNA: TGTGCCTGGAGCCTCGACAGTGACACTGAAGCTTTCTTT
clone size: few; J gene: TRBJ2-5; V gene: TRBV12-3/TRBV12-4; D gene: .; CDR3 protein: CASSFGVETQYF; CDR3 DNA: TGTGCCAGCAGTTTTGGTGTGGAGACCCAGTACTTC
clone size: .; J gene: TRBJ1-1; V gene: TRBV7-9; D gene: .; CDR3 protein: CASSLADPHGGFF; CDR3 DNA: TGTGCCAGCAGCTTAGCGGACCCCCACGGGGGTTTCTTT
clone size: .; J gene: TRBJ2-7; V gene: TRBV20-1; D gene: TRBD2; CDR3 protein: CSARVRGLAGISYEQYF; CDR3 DNA: TGCAGTGCTAGAGTTAGGGGACTAGCGGGAATCTCCTACGAGCAGTACTTC
clone size: few; J gene: TRBJ1-1; V gene: TRBV3-1; D gene: .; CDR3 protein: CASSQVYRASAFF; CDR3 DNA: TGTGCCAGCAGCCAAGTCTACAGGGCTAGCGCTTTCTTT
clone size: many; J gene: TRBJ1-1; V gene: TRBV2; D gene: .; CDR3 protein: CASRVRGGSEAFF; CDR3 DNA: TGTGCCAGCAGGGTCCGGGGGGGCTCTGAAGCTTTCTTT
clone size: .; J gene: TRBJ1-4; V gene: TRBV25-1; D gene: .; CDR3 protein: CASRYREKLFF; CDR3 DNA: TGTGCCAGCAGATACCGGGAAAAACTGTTTTTT
clone size: few; J gene: TRBJ2-2; V gene: TRBV28; D gene: .; CDR3 protein: CASSPTGLTSGELFF; CDR3 DNA: TGTGCCAGCAGTCCCACGGGGCTTACCTCTGGGGAGCTGTTTTTT
clone size: many; J gene: TRBJ2-5; V gene: TRBV30; D gene: .; CDR3 protein: CAWQPWVETQYF; CDR3 DNA: TGTGCCTGGCAACCCTGGGTAGAGACCCAGTACTTC
clone size: .; J gene: TRBJ2-6; V gene: TRBV3-1; D gene: .; CDR3 protein: CASSQLYTMGTGANVLTF; CDR3 DNA: TGTGCCAGCAGCCAACTTTATACAATGGGTACTGGGGCCAACGTCCTGACTTTC
clone size: .; J gene: TRBJ2-5; V gene: TRBV5-6; D gene: .; CDR3 protein: CASSPWRLTGDGGTQYF; CDR3 DNA: TGTGCCAGCAGCCCTTGGAGACTTACGGGGGACGGCGGGACCCAGTACTTC